One sample yielded the 18 T cell receptor beta chains listed below, sequenced in a study of Graves' ophthalmopathy and Graves' hyperthyroidism. RNA transcripts served as template for amplifying TCR beta CDR3 sequences. RT-PCR in the first round used HTBI primers; a second-round multiplex PCR followed. TCRdb re-derived calls from the multiplex PCR reads in MiXCR, one entry per CDR3 protein. The repertoire includes 900,000 to 1,200,000 distinct CDR3 sequences, about 35% of them detected once, and more than 9.5% sits in the top ten. What was sequenced was peripheral blood or thyroid tissue (not recorded which). Receptors were obtained from an adult man with Graves' hyperthyroidism.

V and J are TRBV13 and TRBJ1-1; unclear D gene. Germline values: CDR1 PRHDT, CDR2 FYEKMQ (reference sequence). The ends were cut back, 5 bases at V and 0 bases at J, with 22 bases in the middle. The CDR3 totals 18 residues. This CDR3 is CASSPRFRRPNMNTEAFF. The CDR3 DNA follows: TGTGCCAGCAGCCCTCGGTTCAGGCGACCAAATATGAACACTGAAGCTTTCTTT.

This clonotype was seen at least ten times. The chain joins TRBV2 to TRBJ1-4, with D unresolved. Germline CDR1 reads SNHLY; CDR2 reads FYNNEI. This CDR3 region has 15 residues. V was cut by 7 bases and J by 0 bases, with 12 bases left in between. CDR3 coding DNA: TGTGCCAGCATGGACGGCAGAACAACTAATGAAAAACTGTTTTTT. It codes for CASMDGRTTNEKLFF.

This chain uses TRBV7-6 with TRBJ2-5, with 12 bases fitting TRBD2. Germline loops: CDR1 SGHVS, CDR2 FNYEAQ. The CDR3 extends over 17 amino acids. J gave up 4 bases and V 0 bases, and 6 bases lay outside the gene matches. The CDR3 DNA follows: TGTGCCAGCAGCTTAGCTCCGGGACTAGCGGGCCTAGAGACCCAGTACTTC. It codes for CASSLAPGLAGLETQYF.

As regards this clonotype: A read error may explain this, as a much larger clone is one base away. The genes are TRBV4-3 and TRBJ1-2; a weak D match, TRBD1 (5 bases). This CDR3 spans 13 amino acids. The germline V gene has CDR1 LGHNA and CDR2 YSLEER. CDR3 residues: CASSQVDNYSYTF. In nucleotides, the CDR3 is TGCGCCAGCAGCCAAGTGGACAACTATAGCTACACCTTC.

This clonotype has ten or more counts. The rearrangement links TRBV29-1 to TRBJ2-2, with D tentatively TRBD2 (6 bases). Germline lookup yields CDR1 SQVTM and CDR2 ANQGSEA. The CDR3 contains 13 residues. Trimming took off 4 bases at V and 1 base at J, with 7 bases between the two ends. In nucleotides, the CDR3 is TGCAGCGTTGCGGGACTGAACACCGGGGAGCTGTTTTTT. This codes for CSVAGLNTGELFF.

This clonotype has ten or more counts. The gene calls are TRBV7-3 and TRBJ2-2; the D is unclear. Germline CDR1 is SGHTA and CDR2 is FQGTGA. The V end lost 5 bases, the J end lost 7 bases, and 11 bases lay between the germline ends. The CDR3 length is 13 residues. CDR3 DNA sequence: TGTGCCAGCAGCCCGAAGCTATACGGGGAGCTGTTTTTT. Protein product: CASSPKLYGELFF.

With respect to this clonotype: A much larger clone differs from this one at a single base, so this may be a read error. V gene TRBV12-3 or TRBV12-4 combines with J gene TRBJ1-1, with D unresolved. CDR3 length equals 14 residues. In nucleotides, the CDR3 is TGTGCCAGCAGTTCGACAAACTTGAAGACTGAAGCTTTCTTT. As protein: CASSSTNLKTEAFF.

The V gene is TRBV19, the J gene TRBJ2-7, with a weak D call TRBD1 (5 bases). V lost 4 bases to trimming and J lost 2 bases, with 9 bases between them. Germline V gene lookup returns CDR1 LNHDA and CDR2 SQIVND (reference sequence). This CDR3 contains 13 residues. The CDR3 bases are TGTGCCAGTAGTAGACAGATTACCTACGAGCAGTACTTC. This codes for CASSRQITYEQYF.

This clonotype was recorded at least ten times. The chain recombines TRBV29-1 with TRBJ1-2; D may be TRBD1 (5 bases). The V gene lost 2 bases and the J gene lost 4 bases, with 8 bases spanning the gap. The CDR3 runs to 12 residues. Germline-derived CDR1 and CDR2 are SQVTM and ANQGSEA. CDR3 in amino acids: CSVEQGGYGYTF. The DNA of the CDR3 is TGCAGCGTTGAACAGGGAGGCTATGGCTACACCTTC.

With respect to this clonotype: It may be a read error: a sequence one base away is much more abundant. V and J are TRBV7-2 and TRBJ2-7, with D possibly matching TRBD2 (6 bases). Germline CDR1 is SGHTA and CDR2 is FQGNSA. This CDR3 contains 17 residues. V lost 4 bases, J lost 2 bases, and 21 bases lay in between. The CDR3 DNA reads TGTGCCAGCAGCTCTTCGGTCGGGAGACTAAGGGCCTACGAGCAGTACTTC. Protein product: CASSSSVGRLRAYEQYF.

Of note for this clonotype: With a much larger clone just one base away, this may be a read error. The chain has TRBV11-2 and TRBJ2-7; tentatively, D is TRBD1 (6 bases). CDR1 is SGHAT and CDR2 is FQNNGV in the germline V gene. The CDR3 is 15 amino acids. The CDR3: CAGSLGQDSSYEQYF. The DNA for the CDR3 is TGTGCCGGCAGCTTAGGCCAGGACAGCTCCTACGAGCAGTACTTC. The full variable domain, its missing parts supplied by reference TRBV11-2 and TRBJ2-7, is EAGVAQSPRYKIIEKRQSVAFWCNPISGHATLYWYQQILGQGPKLLIQFQNNGVVDDSQLPKDRFSAERLKGVDSTLKIQPAKLEDSAVYLCAGSLGQDSSYEQYFGPGTRLTVT.

This clonotype came up many times. V gene TRBV12-3 or TRBV12-4 combines with J gene TRBJ1-5; D perhaps matches TRBD1 (5 bases). The CDR3 runs 14 residues. Trimming pared 7 bases from V and 7 bases from J, leaving 17 bases between. The CDR3 loop is CASTSGGTGQPQHF. CDR3 bases: TGTGCCAGCACCTCGGGAGGGACGGGCCAGCCCCAGCATTTT.

This clonotype was seen a few times. The chain is built from TRBV7-8 and TRBJ2-7; D remains unclear. With 5 bases removed from V and 6 bases from J, the gap between germline ends came to 8 bases. This CDR3 is built from 11 residues. The germline V gene encodes CDR1 SGHVS and CDR2 FQNEAQ. CDR3: CASSPTVEQYF. The DNA of the CDR3 is TGTGCCAGCAGCCCCACCGTCGAGCAGTACTTC.

There are many counts of this clonotype. The V and J genes are TRBV5-1 and TRBJ2-7; the match to TRBD1 covers 7 bases. The V gene's germline CDR1 is SGHRS and CDR2 YFSETQ. The CDR3 has 15 amino acids. The J segment lost 0 bases and the V segment lost 0 bases, leaving 3 bases of the junction unmatched. The DNA of the CDR3 is TGCGCCAGCAGCTTGGGACAGGGCTACTCCTACGAGCAGTACTTC. Encoded protein: CASSLGQGYSYEQYF. Using reference TRBV5-1 and TRBJ2-7 for the parts outside the CDR3, the full variable domain is KAGVTQTPRYLIKTRGQQVTLSCSPISGHRSVSWYQQTPGQGLQFLFEYFSETQRNKGNFPGRFSGRQFSNSRSEMNVSTLELGDSALYLCASSLGQGYSYEQYFGPGTRLTVT.

This clonotype was observed many times. The chain employs TRBV5-6 and TRBJ1-1, with D possibly matching TRBD1 (6 bases). The CDR3 loop spans 12 amino acids. The V end lost 1 base, the J end lost 7 bases, and 8 bases lay between the germline ends. Germline V lookup: CDR1 SGHDT, CDR2 YYEEEE. This chain's CDR3 is CASSLRGIEAFF. The CDR3 DNA reads as TGTGCCAGCAGCTTGAGGGGGATTGAAGCTTTCTTT.

V usage is TRBV11-2 and J usage is TRBJ1-6; TRBD1 matches at 10 bases. Trimming cost V 5 bases and J 11 bases; bases outside gene matches: 12. CDR1 is SGHAT, CDR2 FQNNGV, per germline. The CDR3 has 16 residues. For the CDR3, the DNA is TGTGCCAGCAGCCTAACACGACAGGGACAGGGGACACCCCTCCACTTT. It codes for CASSLTRQGQGTPLHF.

Only a few counts were recorded for this clonotype. The chain links TRBV20-1 to TRBJ1-2, with D possibly matching TRBD1 (6 bases). The CDR3 is made up of 16 amino acids. Germline values: CDR1 DFQATT, CDR2 SNEGSKA (reference sequence). The V end was cut by 0 bases, the J end by 3 bases, with 17 bases between. The CDR3, as DNA: TGCAGTGCTAGAGAGCTGCGACCGGGGGCTTACTATGGCTACACCTTC. It codes for CSARELRPGAYYGYTF.

This clonotype was counted at least ten times. The CDR3 loop reads CSARGRQSSNQPQHF. CDR3 DNA: TGCAGTGCTAGGGGTCGACAGTCTAGCAATCAGCCCCAGCATTTT. The chain uses TRBV20-1 and TRBJ1-5; a weak D match, TRBD1 (5 bases). Germline CDR1 DFQATT, CDR2 SNEGSKA (reference sequence). This CDR3 has 15 residues. The germline V and J ends were trimmed by 3 bases and 0 bases, with 12 bases remaining between them.